This T cell receptor (beta chain) appears in the sequencing data of a study of T cell responses to AZD1222 COVID-19 vaccine. Looked up from germline, CDR1 is SQVTM and CDR2 is ANQGSEA. The CDR3 runs 14 residues. The J segment lost 1 base and the V segment lost 7 bases, leaving 7 bases of the junction unmatched. The protocol was immunoSEQ multiplex PCR, while the TCRdb copy is restricted to in-frame clones and leaves out a portion. This sample has over 100,000 clones, with 90% found just once. Sequencing was performed on peripheral blood, taken on day 0 of AZD1222 vaccination. V is TRBV29-1 and J is TRBJ1-1; 9 nucleotides match TRBD1. The TCR was taken from an adult in good health. The CDR3 DNA sequence: TGCAGCGCCGCCGGGGACAGGGAGAACACTGAAGCTTTCTTT. This encodes CSAAGDRENTEAFF.